This note documents a single T cell receptor beta chain sequence. The CDR3 runs to 13 residues. CDR1 SGHRS and CDR2 YFSETQ come from the germline V gene. The ends were cut back, 0 bases at V and 5 bases at J, with 8 bases in the middle. These data belong to a study of T cell changes during pregnancy in multiple sclerosis. The data were produced by immunoSEQ multiplex PCR, yet TCRdb's version contains in-frame clones alone and is incomplete. The sample gives about 56,000 clones, 80% to 90% of which show up once; over 4% is in the top ten. The receptor's source is a human donor whose cells served as feeder cells for cultures in a pregnancy study. The rearrangement joins TRBV5-1 to TRBJ1-2; D is uncertain. The sequenced material came from peripheral blood from another person, used as feeder cells. The DNA for the CDR3 is TGCGCCAGCAGCTTGGGCCAGATTTATGGCTACACCTTC. This sequence encodes CASSLGQIYGYTF.